A single sample is the source of the 5 T cell receptor beta chains below, sequenced in a study of CD8 T cells in ankylosing spondylitis. These receptors have no identified antigens. General study points: In ankylosing spondylitis blood, a motif of eight highly homologous TCR beta variants appeared characteristic.

Using its own MiXCR run on the 5' RACE reads, TCRdb lists one record per CDR3 protein. The sample lists about 540,000 distinct CDR3 sequences; more than 9.5% were seen once. What was sequenced was blood, either unsorted or a sorted T cell fraction (not recorded which). All receptors derive from a male donor with ankylosing spondylitis.

This clonotype turned up a few times. The chain joins TRBV12-3 or TRBV12-4 to TRBJ2-3; D gene ambiguous. This CDR3 comprises 16 residues. V dropped 5 bases and J dropped 0 bases, with 15 bases sitting between them. The CDR3 here is CASSPKALPSTDTQYF. CDR3 DNA: TGTGCCAGCAGTCCAAAGGCATTACCTAGCACAGATACGCAGTATTTT.

This chain joins TRBV12-3 or TRBV12-4 and TRBJ1-2; no clear D gene. There are 15 residues in the CDR3. Trimming removed 5 bases from V and 4 bases from J, with 17 bases in between. CDR3 residues: CASSLLSKDIYGYTF. CDR3 nucleotides: TGTGCCAGCAGTCTCCTTTCGAAGGATATCTATGGCTACACCTTC.

The chain couples TRBV20-1 to TRBJ2-7; no reliable D call. Germline CDR1 is DFQATT and CDR2 is SNEGSKA (reference sequence). The CDR3 is made up of 14 amino acids. Trimming cost V 5 bases and J 0 bases, with 14 bases left between them. The CDR3 region is CSAWALTFSYEQYF. The DNA of the CDR3 is TGCAGTGCTTGGGCACTAACATTCTCCTACGAGCAGTACTTC.

The rearrangement links TRBV20-1 to TRBJ2-3; no clear D gene. The CDR3 totals 11 residues. Germline V gene data show CDR1 as DFQATT and CDR2 as SNEGSKA (reference sequence). The CDR3 protein is CSTAGTDTQYF. CDR3 DNA: TGCAGCACTGCTGGCACAGATACGCAGTATTTT.

The chain recombines TRBV3-1 with TRBJ1-5, with 8 nucleotides matching TRBD1. Germline V gene data show CDR1 as LGHDT and CDR2 as YNNKEL (reference sequence). The CDR3 is made up of 12 amino acids. Unmatched junction bases numbered 6, after V lost 1 base and J lost 16 bases. CDR3 sequence (DNA): TGTGCCAGCAGCCAAGTTGGGGACAGGCTTCATTTT. Translated: CASSQVGDRLHF.